These 31 T cell receptor beta chains share one sample of origin, sequenced in a study of Graves' ophthalmopathy and Graves' hyperthyroidism. The TCR beta CDR3 regions underwent amplification from RNA transcripts. Second-round multiplex PCR came after first-round RT-PCR with HTBI primers. TCRdb ran MiXCR on the multiplex PCR reads and lists one entry per CDR3 protein. The sample lists about half a million distinct CDR3 sequences, under 15% occurring once. The sequenced sample was blood. The receptors here all came from a woman aged 25 to 39 with Graves' ophthalmopathy.

In this sample, this clonotype turned up many times. The chain has TRBV28 and TRBJ2-5; the match to TRBD2 covers 11 bases. Germline V gives CDR1 MDHEN, CDR2 SYDVKM. The CDR3 contains 15 residues. The CDR3: CATKGSGGAWETQYF. The CDR3 DNA reads as TGTGCGACTAAGGGTAGCGGGGGGGCCTGGGAGACCCAGTACTTC. The complete variable domain, with remaining parts taken from reference TRBV28 and TRBJ2-5, reads DVKVTQSSRYLVKRTGEKVFLECVQDMDHENMFWYRQDPGLGLRLIYFSYDVKMKEKGDIPEGYSVSREKKERFSLILESASTNQTSMYLCATKGSGGAWETQYFGPGTRLLVL.

This clonotype was seen a few times. The chain carries TRBV30 and TRBJ1-2; D gene unclear. The germline V gene has CDR1 GTSNPN and CDR2 SVGIG (reference sequence). There are 13 residues in the CDR3. V was shortened by 2 bases and J by 7 bases, with 14 bases between the two germline ends. The CDR3 sequence is CAWSPGADSGYTF. The CDR3 nucleotides are TGTGCCTGGAGTCCGGGCGCTGACTCTGGCTACACCTTC.

The V and J genes are TRBV7-2 and TRBJ2-4; possibly TRBD2 for D (5 bases). Between the trimmed V and J ends, which lost 0 bases and 0 bases, there was a span of 12 bases. Germline V gene sequence: CDR1 SGHTA, CDR2 FQGNSA. The CDR3 is 17 amino acids. The CDR3 coding sequence is TGTGCCAGCAGCTTAGCGACGCGGGCGGGAGCCAAAAACATTCAGTACTTC. It is translated as CASSLATRAGAKNIQYF.

This clonotype was recorded at least ten times. The chain has TRBV12-3 or TRBV12-4 and TRBJ2-5; 13 nucleotides match TRBD2. CDR3 length: 16 amino acids. Trimming removed 6 bases from V and 2 bases from J; junction bases left unmatched: 6. This CDR3 reads CASRSLAGGNQETQYF. CDR3 nucleotide sequence: TGTGCCAGCAGATCACTAGCGGGGGGGAATCAAGAGACCCAGTACTTC.

This clonotype occurred many times. The gene calls are TRBV5-5 and TRBJ1-5; tentatively, D is TRBD1 (6 bases). V was shortened by 4 bases and J by 5 bases, with 16 bases between the two germline ends. The CDR3 has 15 amino acids. Germline CDR1 and CDR2: SGHKS and YYEKEE (reference sequence). CDR3 coding DNA: TGTGCCAGCAGCCCTGGGTTGGGGGGCTATCAGCCCCAGCATTTT. It encodes CASSPGLGGYQPQHF.

This clonotype has a count of ten or more. This sequence joins TRBV12-3 or TRBV12-4 and TRBJ1-5; no firm D call. This CDR3 is built from 15 residues. Trimming stripped 3 bases from V and 2 bases from J, with 11 bases between. The CDR3 is CASSLGVYGNQPQHF. The CDR3 DNA follows: TGTGCCAGCAGTTTGGGTGTTTACGGCAATCAGCCCCAGCATTTT.

This clonotype was detected ten times or more. Here the CDR3 reads CASRRPRTGDYGYTF. The CDR3 DNA sequence: TGTGCCAGCAGGAGACCCAGGACAGGAGACTATGGCTACACCTTC. The chain joins TRBV6-1 to TRBJ1-2, with TRBD1 matching 7 bases. The germline CDR1 and CDR2 sequences are MNHNS and SASEGT. The CDR3 extends over 15 amino acids. Germline trimming cut 6 bases from V and 3 bases from J; bases unmatched to any gene: 10.

V and J are TRBV28 and TRBJ2-7; 7 bases agree with TRBD2. CDR1 is MDHEN and CDR2 is SYDVKM in the germline V gene. There are 15 residues in the CDR3. V was clipped by 4 bases and J by 0 bases; unmatched bases: 6. DNA for the CDR3: TGTGCCAGCAGTTCTAGCGGAGACAGCTCCTACGAGCAGTACTTC. Translating it yields CASSSSGDSSYEQYF. Supplemented by reference TRBV28 and TRBJ2-7, the full variable domain reads DVKVTQSSRYLVKRTGEKVFLECVQDMDHENMFWYRQDPGLGLRLIYFSYDVKMKEKGDIPEGYSVSREKKERFSLILESASTNQTSMYLCASSSSGDSSYEQYFGPGTRLTVT.

This clonotype showed up just a few times. The chain recombines TRBV9 with TRBJ2-5; possibly TRBD2 for D (7 bases). Germline V lookup: CDR1 SGDLS, CDR2 YYNGEE. The ends were cut back, 3 bases at V and 0 bases at J, with 15 bases in the middle. The CDR3 contains 16 residues. The CDR3 DNA reads TGTGCCAGCAGCGAGGAGGGGAGGGGGTACCAAGAGACCCAGTACTTC. Residues: CASSEEGRGYQETQYF.

This clonotype was observed at least ten times. This sequence joins TRBV7-2 and TRBJ2-5, with 8 bases lining up with TRBD2. After removal of 4 bases from V and 5 bases from J, the junction contained 6 bases not matched to a gene. Germline V gene data show CDR1 as SGHTA and CDR2 as FQGNSA. The CDR3 extends over 14 amino acids. The DNA of the CDR3 is TGTGCCAGCAGCTCCAGTAGCGGGGTTGAGACCCAGTACTTC. Translated, it gives CASSSSSGVETQYF.

This clonotype appeared many times. V and J are TRBV6-1 and TRBJ2-5; TRBD1 aligns across 9 bases. The germline V gene has CDR1 MNHNS and CDR2 SASEGT. V dropped 5 bases and J dropped 5; count of bases not matched to a gene: 12. This CDR3 is 16 amino acids long. The CDR3 sequence is CASSISGQGQGETQYF. CDR3 in DNA: TGTGCCAGCAGTATATCCGGACAGGGGCAAGGGGAGACCCAGTACTTC.

Ten or more counts support this clonotype. The J gene is TRBJ1-5, the V gene TRBV7-9; D remains ambiguous. The V gene's germline CDR1 is SEHNR and CDR2 FQNEAQ (reference sequence). CDR3 size: 14 residues. Trimming pared 5 bases from V and 1 base from J, leaving 9 bases between. The CDR3, as DNA: TGTGCCAGCAGCCTACTTCAGAGCAATCAGCCCCAGCATTTT. It specifies CASSLLQSNQPQHF. The whole variable domain, remainder taken from reference TRBV7-9 and TRBJ1-5, is DTGVSQNPRHKITKRGQNVTFRCDPISEHNRLYWYRQTLGQGPEFLTYFQNEAQLEKSRLLSDRFSAERPKGSFSTLEIQRTEQGDSAMYLCASSLLQSNQPQHFGDGTRLSIL.

V and J are TRBV18 and TRBJ1-1; D is unresolved. The CDR3 runs 15 residues. The germline gives CDR1 KGHSH, CDR2 LQKENI. V was trimmed by 7 bases and J by 1 base, leaving 16 bases between them. The chain's CDR3 is CASFSPGLKNTEAFF. The DNA of the CDR3 is TGTGCCAGCTTTTCTCCGGGCCTAAAGAACACTGAAGCTTTCTTT.

The rearrangement uses TRBV12-3 or TRBV12-4 and TRBJ2-2, with unresolved D. The V end was cut by 7 bases, the J end by 7 bases, with 10 bases between. The CDR3 runs 12 residues. The CDR3 coding sequence is TGTGCCAGCAATTTGAACGGCGGGGAGCTGTTTTTT. This translates into CASNLNGGELFF.

This clonotype has ten or more counts. This chain links TRBV28 with TRBJ1-2; no definite D call. CDR1 MDHEN and CDR2 SYDVKM come from the germline V gene. This CDR3 is 14 amino acids long. V was clipped by 3 bases and J by 3 bases, with 11 bases between them. The CDR3 loop reads CASSLSGFYYGYTF. CDR3 bases: TGTGCCAGCAGTTTGTCAGGTTTTTACTATGGCTACACCTTC.

This clonotype was counted only a few times. The gene calls are TRBV28 and TRBJ1-2; D is ambiguous. Germline values: CDR1 MDHEN, CDR2 SYDVKM. V lost 6 bases to trimming and J lost 4 bases, with 24 bases between them. The CDR3 runs 17 residues. CDR3 region: CASSPHVVGSSSYGYTF. The CDR3 DNA follows: TGTGCCAGCAGCCCCCACGTCGTGGGGAGTTCAAGCTATGGCTACACCTTC.

This clonotype was detected many times. The V gene is TRBV7-6, the J gene TRBJ2-7; D is perhaps TRBD2 (5 bases). V was pared by 0 bases and J by 2 bases, with 11 bases between. Germline V gives CDR1 SGHVS, CDR2 FNYEAQ. This CDR3 spans 15 amino acids. CDR3 residues: CASSLARDAPYEQYF. In nucleotides, the CDR3 is TGTGCCAGCAGCTTAGCGAGGGATGCTCCCTACGAGCAGTACTTC.

This clonotype was found a few times. This rearrangement joins TRBV20-1 to TRBJ2-3, with a tentative D call TRBD2 (6 bases). CDR3 length: 15 residues. The V end lost 4 bases, the J end lost 6 bases, and 20 bases lay between the germline ends. From germline, CDR1 is DFQATT and CDR2 SNEGSKA (reference sequence). In DNA, the CDR3 is TGCAGTGCTATGGGCCCGAAGGTAGCGGCGGATACGCAGTATTTT. Translating gives CSAMGPKVAADTQYF.

This clonotype appeared many times. This rearrangement joins TRBV29-1 to TRBJ2-5, with D possibly TRBD1 on 6 matching bases. Germline V gives CDR1 SQVTM, CDR2 ANQGSEA. There are 15 residues in the CDR3. V was trimmed by 6 bases and J by 2 bases, leaving 19 bases between them. Here the CDR3 reads CSVQGQFLAQETQYF. CDR3 nucleotide sequence: TGCAGCGTCCAAGGACAGTTCCTCGCGCAAGAGACCCAGTACTTC.

The V call is TRBV12-3 or TRBV12-4, the J call TRBJ2-5; D may be TRBD1 or TRBD2 (5 bases each). Trimming pared 6 bases from V and 1 base from J, leaving 9 bases between. The CDR3 length is 13 residues. The CDR3 sequence: CASRPGSQETQYF. CDR3 sequence (DNA): TGTGCCAGCAGACCAGGGAGCCAAGAGACCCAGTACTTC.

The table lists this clonotype with many counts. The V call is TRBV19, the J call TRBJ1-6; unclear D gene. The CDR3 sequence is 15 residues long. Trimming pared 7 bases from V and 3 bases from J, leaving 13 bases between. CDR1 LNHDA and CDR2 SQIVND come from the germline V gene (reference sequence). CDR3 coding DNA: TGTGCCAGTAAAGCTGACCCAAACTATAATTCACCCCTCCACTTT. Residues: CASKADPNYNSPLHF.

This clonotype was observed a handful of times. The chain is built from TRBV5-1 and TRBJ2-5; D remains unclear. Germline lookup yields CDR1 SGHRS and CDR2 YFSETQ. V lost 3 bases to trimming and J lost 3 bases, with 9 bases between them. CDR3 length equals 13 residues. CDR3 in amino acids: CASSSAAKETQYF. The CDR3 DNA reads TGCGCCAGCAGCTCAGCAGCCAAAGAGACCCAGTACTTC.

In its sample, this clonotype was seen many times. The junction shows a germline mismatch at one end, possibly a read error. CDR3 nucleotide sequence: TGTGCCAGCAGCCCCCCAGGCCACAGGATCGGGCGAGAGGCCCAGTACTTC. Translation gives CASSPPGHRIGREAQYF. The genes are TRBV28 and TRBJ2-5; perhaps TRBD1 as D (5 bases). This CDR3 contains 17 residues. Germline V lookup: CDR1 MDHEN, CDR2 SYDVKM. Drawing the rest from reference TRBV28 and TRBJ2-5, the complete variable domain is DVKVTQSSRYLVKRTGEKVFLECVQDMDHENMFWYRQDPGLGLRLIYFSYDVKMKEKGDIPEGYSVSREKKERFSLILESASTNQTSMYLCASSPPGHRIGREAQYFGPGTRLLVL.

This clonotype was seen repeatedly, ten times or more. This sequence joins TRBV28 and TRBJ1-5, with 7 bases identical to TRBD1. Trimming at V came to 5 bases and at J to 9 bases, leaving 13 bases not matched to a gene. Germline V CDR1 and CDR2: MDHEN, SYDVKM. The CDR3 has 15 amino acids. The CDR3 loop reads CASSQPDRLFLPQHF. CDR3 sequence (DNA): TGTGCCAGCAGTCAACCGGACAGGCTCTTTCTGCCCCAGCATTTT.

This clonotype was counted many times. The rearrangement links TRBV28 to TRBJ1-6, with 8 bases lining up with TRBD1. CDR1 MDHEN and CDR2 SYDVKM come from the germline V gene. With V trimmed by 6 bases and J by 14 bases, 9 bases remained unmatched. CDR3 length equals 13 residues. CDR3 amino acids: CASRKGQGFSLHF. DNA of the CDR3: TGTGCCAGCAGAAAAGGACAGGGATTCTCCCTCCACTTT.

The chain uses TRBV10-3 and TRBJ2-5; maybe TRBD2 (5 bases). This CDR3 region has 13 residues. CDR1 and CDR2 from the germline V gene are ENHRY and SYGVKD. Trimming removed 4 bases from V and 5 bases from J, with 11 bases in between. The DNA for the CDR3 is TGTGCCATCAGTGGGACTTCGGGGGAGACCCAGTACTTC. Amino acid sequence: CAISGTSGETQYF.

This clonotype was recorded many times. The gene calls are TRBV30 and TRBJ1-2; D perhaps matches TRBD1 (6 bases). The V end was cut by 4 bases, the J end by 1 base, with 19 bases between. Germline V gene data show CDR1 as GTSNPN and CDR2 as SVGIG (reference sequence). This CDR3 region has 16 residues. The CDR3 bases are TGTGCCTGGAACGATCCGACGGACAGCCATAACTATGGCTACACCTTC. This gives the protein CAWNDPTDSHNYGYTF.

The chain joins TRBV6-1 to TRBJ1-1; 11 positions match TRBD1. This CDR3 contains 15 residues. The germline V gene has CDR1 MNHNS and CDR2 SASEGT. With 6 bases clipped from V and 4 bases from J, the junction kept 7 bases outside the gene matches. The CDR3 region is CASSRGQGVVTEAFF. The CDR3 bases are TGTGCCAGCAGCCGGGGACAGGGGGTCGTCACTGAAGCTTTCTTT.

The table lists this clonotype with many counts. The V gene is TRBV28, the J gene TRBJ1-3, with D maybe TRBD1 (5 bases). Germline values: CDR1 MDHEN, CDR2 SYDVKM. The V end was cut by 5 bases, the J end by 0 bases, with 20 bases between. The CDR3 is 18 amino acids. As DNA, the CDR3 is TGTGCCAGCAGTCCGCGCCTCAGGGATTGGAGCTCTGGAAACACCATATATTTT. Translated: CASSPRLRDWSSGNTIYF.

In its sample, this clonotype was seen many times. The CDR3, as DNA: TGTGCCAGCTGGGGGCGGACTGAAGCTTTCTTT. It translates to CASWGRTEAFF. J is TRBJ1-1 and V is TRBV27; D perhaps matches TRBD1 (6 bases). CDR3 length: 11 residues. Trimming shortened V by 8 bases and J by 5 bases, and 9 bases separated the two germline ends. Germline CDR1 MNHEY, CDR2 SMNVEV (reference sequence).

This clonotype was recorded many times. The chain carries TRBV12-5 and TRBJ1-2; D gene unclear. Trimming left V 8 bases short and J 0 bases short, with 10 bases between. The CDR3 contains 13 residues. The germline V gene encodes CDR1 LGHNT and CDR2 FRNRAP. CDR3 amino acids: CASSTDTNYGYTF. The DNA for the CDR3 is TGTGCTAGTAGCACGGATACTAACTATGGCTACACCTTC.